The 7 T cell receptor beta chains below come from one sample, sequenced in a study of cytomegalovirus exposure and HLA in healthy donors. Both 60 Vbeta primers and 13 Jbeta primers went into the PCR. Data came from immunoSEQ multiplex PCR; TCRdb stores just in-frame clones and leaves some out. The sample lists approximately 190,000 clones; approximately 79% were seen once. The specimen was PBMCs. The receptors originated from a man aged 40-49 years in good health and CMV-seropositive.

The V gene is TRBV7-2, the J gene TRBJ1-1, with a possible D match to TRBD1 (6 bases). This CDR3 has 17 amino acids. The ends were cut back, 4 bases at V and 1 base at J, with 19 bases in the middle. Per germline, CDR1 SGHTA and CDR2 FQGNSA. The CDR3 DNA follows: TGTGCCAGCAGCTCACACTTAGTGGACAGCCGGAACACTGAAGCTTTCTTT. Its translation is CASSSHLVDSRNTEAFF.

The V call is TRBV9, the J call TRBJ2-1; 7 bases are shared with TRBD2. The germline gives CDR1 SGDLS, CDR2 YYNGEE. Trimming cost V 5 bases and J 0 bases; bases outside gene matches: 5. This CDR3 comprises 15 residues. The CDR3 coding sequence is TGTGCCAGCAGTACAAGCGGGGCCTCCTACAATGAGCAGTTCTTC. It is translated as CASSTSGASYNEQFF.

This chain links TRBV5-1 with TRBJ2-7, with D unclear. The CDR3 has 14 amino acids. V was pared by 4 bases and J by 3 bases, with 14 bases between. In germline, CDR1 is SGHRS, CDR2 YFSETQ. The CDR3 protein is CASSPESFNYEQYF. As DNA, the CDR3 is TGCGCCAGCAGCCCTGAGTCTTTTAACTACGAGCAGTACTTC.

This clone appeared a few times. V and J are TRBV5-6 and TRBJ1-1, with TRBD1 identical over 9 bases. The CDR3 loop spans 15 amino acids. After removal of 1 base from V and 6 bases from J, the junction contained 7 bases not matched to a gene. Germline-derived CDR1 and CDR2 are SGHDT and YYEEEE. CDR3 bases: TGTGCCAGCAGCTTGATGGACAGGGGAAGGGCTGAAGCTTTCTTT. Protein: CASSLMDRGRAEAFF.

The chain couples TRBV27 to TRBJ2-3; D not resolved. Per germline, CDR1 MNHEY and CDR2 SMNVEV (reference sequence). The V and J ends lost 4 bases and 2 bases respectively, with 10 bases between them. This CDR3 is built from 14 residues. The CDR3 DNA follows: TGTGCCAGCAGTTCCCCGCGACTCACAGATACGCAGTATTTT. Translating gives CASSSPRLTDTQYF.

The chain uses TRBV19 and TRBJ2-7; D is unresolved. Trimming left V 7 bases short and J 7 bases short, with 11 bases between. The CDR3 length is 11 residues. Germline CDR1 and CDR2: LNHDA and SQIVND (reference sequence). The DNA of the CDR3 is TGTGCCAGTAATGGCCTCGGGGAGCAGTACTTC. This gives the protein CASNGLGEQYF.

Only a few counts were recorded for this clone. The gene calls are TRBV7-9 and TRBJ2-6; 7 bases fit TRBD1. Trimming at V came to 6 bases and at J to 1 base, leaving 9 bases not matched to a gene. Germline V lookup: CDR1 SEHNR, CDR2 FQNEAQ (reference sequence). The CDR3 extends over 17 amino acids. The CDR3 loop reads CASRRQGSESGANVLTF. The CDR3 nucleotides are TGTGCCAGCAGAAGACAGGGTAGTGAGTCTGGGGCCAACGTCCTGACTTTC.